This T cell receptor (beta chain) was observed in a study of blood T cell repertoires in COVID-19. Study-wide background: The cDNA or gDNA used as material had been derived from T cells, B-cell-depleted T cells, or PBMCs.

Authors' analysis steps: How many nucleated cells were present was estimated from reference gene primer amplification. Clones were read by immunoSEQ multiplex PCR, and TCRdb kept only the in-frame ones, dropping some. V and J calls and clone size are copied from that table; D and trimming were computed from the DNA. The data contain fewer than 120,000 clones, about 90% of them singletons. Trimming left V 3 bases short and J 5 bases short, with 17 bases between. CDR1 is SGDLS, CDR2 YYNGEE, per germline. This CDR3 comprises 15 residues. V and J are TRBV9 and TRBJ1-2; maybe TRBD1 (5 bases). Sequencing was performed on peripheral blood. This TCR came from a human donor in a cohort sampled during active COVID-19. The CDR3 here is CASSAPPGRGYGYTF. The CDR3 bases are TGTGCCAGCAGCGCCCCGCCCGGGAGGGGTTATGGCTACACCTTC. Complete variable domain (other parts from reference TRBV9 and TRBJ1-2): DSGVTQTPKHLITATGQRVTLRCSPRSGDLSVYWYQQSLDQGLQFLIQYYNGEERAKGNILERFSAQQFPDLHSELNLSSLELGDSALYFCASSAPPGRGYGYTFGSGTRLTVV.